This TCR beta chain was sequenced in a study of blood T cell repertoires in COVID-19. Study-wide background: Specimens from acute and convalescent COVID-19 originated in the United States, Italy and Spain. PBMCs, B-cell-depleted T cells, or T cells provided the cDNA or gDNA that made up the material.

Trimming cost V 6 bases and J 0 bases; bases outside gene matches: 8. The CDR3 is 16 amino acids. Germline V CDR1 and CDR2: MDHEN, SYDVKM. Authors' analysis steps: Estimated nucleated cell counts came from reference gene primer amplification. Clones were sequenced by immunoSEQ multiplex PCR, and TCRdb holds only the in-frame ones, with some missing. That table is the source of V, J and clone size, and D and trimming were worked out from the DNA. The data show over 130,000 clones, with 88% seen just once and roughly a tenth held by the top ten. This TCR derives from a man in his fifties or sixties with active or convalescent COVID-19. This chain uses TRBV28 with TRBJ2-1; 7 positions agree with TRBD2. The source material was peripheral blood. The CDR3 reads CASRGGVAVSYNEQFF. For the CDR3, the DNA is TGTGCCAGCAGGGGGGGGGTAGCGGTCTCCTACAATGAGCAGTTCTTC. Together with reference TRBV28 and TRBJ2-1, the CDR3 gives the full variable domain: DVKVTQSSRYLVKRTGEKVFLECVQDMDHENMFWYRQDPGLGLRLIYFSYDVKMKEKGDIPEGYSVSREKKERFSLILESASTNQTSMYLCASRGGVAVSYNEQFFGPGTRLTVL.